Ten or more counts support the clone carrying this T cell receptor beta chain. Its antigen is currently unknown. V lost 1 base and J 6 bases, leaving 10 bases between the germline ends. Germline-derived CDR1 and CDR2 are SGHVS and FNYEAQ. CDR3 length equals 14 residues. These data originate in a study of T cell repertoires in cytomegalovirus infection. Regarding the study as a whole: Across the ex vivo response, the dominant clonotypes were HLA-C-restricted CMV-specific TCR beta clonotypes.

TCRdb processed the reads anew with MiXCR; each CDR3 protein has one entry. The sample has 350,000 to 450,000 distinct CDR3 sequences; roughly 20% are singletons. This chain uses TRBV7-6 with TRBJ2-1; D remains ambiguous. The material sequenced was PBMCs. The sequence derives from a human donor in good health (CMV status not recorded). Some clones in this sample may be carry-over from other donors' samples. CDR3 loop: CASSLDHQLNEQFF. In DNA, the CDR3 is TGTGCCAGCAGCTTAGACCACCAGCTCAATGAGCAGTTCTTC. The full variable domain, completed using reference TRBV7-6 and TRBJ2-1, is GAGVSQSPRYKVTKRGQDVALRCDPISGHVSLYWYRQALGQGPEFLTYFNYEAQQDKSGLPNDRFSAERPEGSISTLTIQRTEQRDSAMYRCASSLDHQLNEQFFGPGTRLTVL.